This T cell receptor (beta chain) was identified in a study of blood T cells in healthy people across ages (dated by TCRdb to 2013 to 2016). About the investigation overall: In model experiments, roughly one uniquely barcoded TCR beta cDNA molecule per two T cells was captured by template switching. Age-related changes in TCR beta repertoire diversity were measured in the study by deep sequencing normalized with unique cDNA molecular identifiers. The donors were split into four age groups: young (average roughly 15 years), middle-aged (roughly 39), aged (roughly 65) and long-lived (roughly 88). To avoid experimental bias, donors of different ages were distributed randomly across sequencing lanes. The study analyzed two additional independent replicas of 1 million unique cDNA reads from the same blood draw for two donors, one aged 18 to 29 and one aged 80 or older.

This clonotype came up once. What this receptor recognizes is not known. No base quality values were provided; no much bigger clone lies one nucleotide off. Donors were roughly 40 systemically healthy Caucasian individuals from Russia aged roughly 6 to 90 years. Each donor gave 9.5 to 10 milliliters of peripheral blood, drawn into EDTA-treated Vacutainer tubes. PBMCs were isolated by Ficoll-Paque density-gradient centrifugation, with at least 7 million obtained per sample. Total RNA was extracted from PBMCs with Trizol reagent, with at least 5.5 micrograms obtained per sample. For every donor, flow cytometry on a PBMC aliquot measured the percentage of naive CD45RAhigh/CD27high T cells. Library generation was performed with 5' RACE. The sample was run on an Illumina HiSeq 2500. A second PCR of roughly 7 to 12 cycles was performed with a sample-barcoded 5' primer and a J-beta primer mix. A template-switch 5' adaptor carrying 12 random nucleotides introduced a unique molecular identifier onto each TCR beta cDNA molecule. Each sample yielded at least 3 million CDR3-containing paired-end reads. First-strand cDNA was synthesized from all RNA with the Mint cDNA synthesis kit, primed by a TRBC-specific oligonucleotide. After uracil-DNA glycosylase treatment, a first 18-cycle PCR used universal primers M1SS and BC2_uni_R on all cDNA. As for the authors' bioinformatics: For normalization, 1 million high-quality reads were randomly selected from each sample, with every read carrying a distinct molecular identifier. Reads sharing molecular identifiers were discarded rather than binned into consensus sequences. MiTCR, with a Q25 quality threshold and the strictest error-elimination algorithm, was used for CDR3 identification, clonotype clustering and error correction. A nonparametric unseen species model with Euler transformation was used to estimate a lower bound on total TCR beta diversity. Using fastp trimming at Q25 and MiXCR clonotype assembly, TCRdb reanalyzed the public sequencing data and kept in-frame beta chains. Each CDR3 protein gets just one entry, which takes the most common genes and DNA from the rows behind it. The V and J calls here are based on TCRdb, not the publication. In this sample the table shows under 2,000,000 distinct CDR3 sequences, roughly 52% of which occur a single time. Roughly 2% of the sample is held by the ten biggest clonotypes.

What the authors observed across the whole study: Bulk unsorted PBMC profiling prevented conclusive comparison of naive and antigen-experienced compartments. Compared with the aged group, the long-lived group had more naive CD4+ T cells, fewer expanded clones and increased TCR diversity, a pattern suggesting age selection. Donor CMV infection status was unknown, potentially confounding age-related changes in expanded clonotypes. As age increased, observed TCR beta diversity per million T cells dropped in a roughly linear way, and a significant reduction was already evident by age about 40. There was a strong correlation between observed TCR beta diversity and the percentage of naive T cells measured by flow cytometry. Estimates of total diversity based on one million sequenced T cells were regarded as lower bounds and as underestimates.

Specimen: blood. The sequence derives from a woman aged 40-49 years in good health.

The nucleotide sequence is given as TGCGCCAGCAGCTTGGTGGCTAGCGGATCAGATACGCAGTATTTT. This translates into CASSLVASGSDTQYF. The sequence links TRBV5-1 to TRBJ2-3, with 7 bases aligning to TRBD2. The CDR3 runs 15 residues from the cysteine to the phenylalanine. Kept here is only the CDR3 DNA, which spans 45 bases and is read in frame from base 1. The junction shows trimming of 0 bases on V and 4 bases on J, and the gene matches do not reach 5 bases of it. Reading the germline V gene gives CDR1 SGHRS and CDR2 YFSETQ.